This T cell receptor beta chain is drawn from a study of T cell repertoires in cytomegalovirus infection. Study as a whole: Researchers turned to recently identified HLA-C-restricted CMV epitopes as well as well-studied HLA-B-restricted ones. TCR beta signatures that were public indicated CMV infection and matching HLA type.

The study's findings and limits: Of the TCR beta families, the public ones yielded a cumulative frequency that identified carriers of CMV plus the relevant HLA. HLA-C-restricted TCR beta clonotypes specific for CMV led the ex vivo response.

TCRdb ran MiXCR on the reads and lists one entry per CDR3 protein. The repertoire includes roughly 920,000 distinct CDR3 sequences, 31% of them detected once, and around an eighth sits in the top ten. This CDR3 is built from 15 residues. Trimming took off 4 bases at V and 3 bases at J, with 15 bases between the two ends. The V gene's germline CDR1 is SEHNR and CDR2 FQNEAQ (reference sequence). A word on this clonotype: Antigen specificity is unknown.

This material consisted of cultured CD8+ T cells from PBMCs, taken from culture after CMV antigen stimulation. This receptor was taken from a human donor in good health (CMV status not recorded). Some clones in this sample may be carry-over from other donors' samples. The chain carries TRBV7-9 and TRBJ1-1, with TRBD1 as a possible D gene (6 bases). CDR3 DNA sequence: TGTGCCAGCAGCTACGCCCGGGGGCCGGACACTGAAGCTTTCTTT. It translates to CASSYARGPDTEAFF.